The 23 T cell receptor beta chains presented below share a single source sample, sequenced in a study of human T cells and chemical hapten exposure. Blood, whole and unfractionated, served as the source for total RNA extraction. Each CDR3 protein is one row after TCRdb ran MiXCR on the 5' RACE reads. The sample has about 140,000 distinct CDR3 sequences, 3.5% to 5% seen once; the top ten hold around 1.4%. These receptors were obtained from a female donor in good health.

This clonotype was seen a few times. The chain couples TRBV20-1 to TRBJ1-1; no clear D gene. CDR3 length: 15 amino acids. V was pared by 2 bases and J by 4 bases, with 17 bases between. In germline, CDR1 is DFQATT, CDR2 SNEGSKA (reference sequence). DNA of the CDR3: TGCAGTGCTAGATTTGCCCGATACGGAACCACTGAAGCTTTCTTT. The encoded protein is CSARFARYGTTEAFF.

This clonotype was counted only a few times. A much larger clone sits a single nucleotide away, making a read error possible. The chain couples TRBV28 to TRBJ1-6; D call uncertain. The germline CDR1 and CDR2 sequences are MDHEN and SYDVKM. This CDR3 contains 13 residues. The CDR3 loop is CASRLRLGSPLNF. The CDR3 region has the DNA TGTGCCAGCAGACTCCGACTGGGCTCACCCCTCAACTTT.

This clonotype was seen repeatedly, ten times or more. The chain is built from TRBV24-1 and TRBJ1-5, with D possibly being TRBD1 (6 bases). V lost 3 bases and J lost 4, with 24 bases in between. The CDR3 extends over 19 amino acids. Germline V CDR1 and CDR2: KGHDR, SFDVKD. The CDR3 bases are TGTGCCACCAGTGATACGAGAGCGGCGGGCGGAGGGGGGAATCAGCCCCAGCATTTT. Amino acid sequence: CATSDTRAAGGGGNQPQHF.

Concerning this clonotype itself: Given a much more abundant clone one base away, this may be a read error. The chain has TRBV5-1 and TRBJ2-3; 10 bases agree with TRBD2. The V gene's germline CDR1 is SGHRS and CDR2 YFSETQ. The CDR3 length is 16 residues. V shed 5 bases, J shed 2 bases, and the junction held 8 bases outside the gene matches. CDR3 DNA sequence: TGCGCCAGCAGTAATCCCCTAGCGGGGGTCACAGATACGCAGTATTTT. It translates to CASSNPLAGVTDTQYF.

In this sample, this clonotype turned up many times. CDR3 sequence reads: CASSQIETQYF. As DNA, the CDR3 is TGTGCCAGCAGCCAGATTGAGACCCAGTACTTC. The chain links TRBV6-2 or TRBV6-3 to TRBJ2-5; D is unresolved. Looked up from germline, CDR1 is MNHEY and CDR2 is SVGEGT. V shed 6 bases and J shed 5 bases, with 7 bases lying between them. The CDR3 totals 11 residues.

This clonotype was recorded many times. The rearrangement uses TRBV6-2 or TRBV6-3 and TRBJ2-5; D is uncertain. V shed 2 bases and J shed 0 bases, with 7 bases lying between them. The CDR3 loop spans 14 amino acids. CDR1 and CDR2 (germline): MNHEY, SVGEGT. This CDR3 reads CASSYRRYQETQYF. The CDR3 coding sequence is TGTGCCAGCAGTTACCGCAGGTACCAAGAGACCCAGTACTTC.

This clonotype showed up many times. This sequence joins TRBV5-1 and TRBJ1-5; D is perhaps TRBD1 (5 bases). V lost 6 bases and J lost 0, with 19 bases in between. Germline CDR1 SGHRS, CDR2 YFSETQ. This CDR3 comprises 17 residues. CDR3 sequence: CASNRKGPENSNQPQHF. The CDR3 DNA is TGCGCCAGCAATAGGAAGGGGCCTGAGAATAGCAATCAGCCCCAGCATTTT.

This clonotype has at least ten counts. The V call is TRBV5-5, the J call TRBJ1-2; no clear D. Germline CDR1 and CDR2: SGHKS and YYEKEE (reference sequence). CDR3 length equals 13 residues. V was pared by 0 bases and J by 5 bases, with 8 bases between. The CDR3 DNA reads TGTGCCAGCAGCTTGGCTGGGAGGTATGGCTACACCTTC. Amino acid sequence: CASSLAGRYGYTF.

Ten or more counts support this clonotype. CDR3 protein: CASSPEDETGMNTEAFF. The CDR3 coding sequence is TGTGCCAGCTCACCGGAGGATGAGACAGGGATGAACACTGAAGCTTTCTTT. V and J are TRBV18 and TRBJ1-1; TRBD1 agrees at 7 bases. V trimming: 3 bases; J trimming: 0 bases; junction bases outside the gene matches: 10. The germline V gene has CDR1 KGHSH and CDR2 LQKENI. This CDR3 is 17 amino acids long.

The chain combines TRBV10-3 with TRBJ1-1; no firm D call. V was pared by 3 bases and J by 6 bases, with 5 bases between. This CDR3 is built from 11 residues. Germline loops: CDR1 ENHRY, CDR2 SYGVKD. The DNA for the CDR3 is TGTGCCATCAGTGACGGCGCTGAAGCTTTCTTT. This translates into CAISDGAEAFF.

The sample holds many counts of this clonotype. The chain uses TRBV2 and TRBJ2-1; TRBD2 matches 9 bases. The germline V gene has CDR1 SNHLY and CDR2 FYNNEI. This CDR3 is built from 16 residues. V lost 6 bases, J lost 3 bases, and 9 bases stayed unmatched. The CDR3: CASSPPSGANYNEQFF. As DNA, the CDR3 is TGTGCCAGCAGCCCCCCTAGCGGGGCCAACTACAATGAGCAGTTCTTC.

This clonotype was counted at least ten times. V is TRBV20-1 and J is TRBJ2-7, with 9 positions matching TRBD1. Germline values: CDR1 DFQATT, CDR2 SNEGSKA (reference sequence). Trimming removed 3 bases from V and 4 bases from J; junction bases left unmatched: 4. The CDR3 has 13 residues. CDR3 DNA: TGCAGTGCTAGCTGGGACAGGGAGTACGAGCAGTACTTC. The encoded protein is CSASWDREYEQYF.

There are many counts of this clonotype. The CDR3 DNA is TGCAGTGCTAGTGCGGCGCGACTAGCGGAATACAATGAGCAGTTCTTC. Translated, it gives CSASAARLAEYNEQFF. V usage is TRBV20-1 and J usage is TRBJ2-1; 9 nucleotides align to TRBD2. Looked up from germline, CDR1 is DFQATT and CDR2 is SNEGSKA (reference sequence). V trimming: 3 bases; J trimming: 4 bases; junction bases outside the gene matches: 10. The CDR3 spans 16 residues.

The sample holds many counts of this clonotype. The rearrangement links TRBV6-2 or TRBV6-3 to TRBJ1-6, with D possibly being TRBD1 (5 bases). Germline V CDR1 and CDR2: MNHEY, SVGEGT. Trimming cost V 2 bases and J 7 bases, with 15 bases left between them. The CDR3 covers 16 residues. The CDR3 sequence is CASSYPAGTGNSPLHF. The CDR3 nucleotides read TGTGCCAGCAGTTACCCGGCCGGGACCGGGAATTCACCCCTCCACTTT.

At least ten counts were recorded for this clonotype. The rearrangement links TRBV7-9 to TRBJ2-3; 7 bases align to TRBD1. The V gene end was trimmed by 5 bases and the J gene end by 3 bases; junction bases not matched to a gene: 8. This CDR3 is built from 15 residues. Germline loops: CDR1 SEHNR, CDR2 FQNEAQ (reference sequence). In nucleotides, the CDR3 is TGTGCCAGCAGCCACGACAGGGCTAGGACAGATACGCAGTATTTT. It is translated as CASSHDRARTDTQYF. Variable domain in full (rest from reference TRBV7-9 and TRBJ2-3): DTGVSQNPRHKITKRGQNVTFRCDPISEHNRLYWYRQTLGQGPEFLTYFQNEAQLEKSRLLSDRFSAERPKGSFSTLEIQRTEQGDSAMYLCASSHDRARTDTQYFGPGTRLTVL.

With regard to this clonotype: The junction differs from germline at one of its ends, possibly a read error. The gene calls are TRBV7-8 and TRBJ2-1; 8 nucleotides align to TRBD2. This CDR3 has 15 amino acids. Germline V gene lookup returns CDR1 SGHVS and CDR2 FQNEAQ. The CDR3 protein is CASSYTGGPNKEQFF. The CDR3 region has the DNA TGTGCCAGCAGCTACACGGGGGGGCCGAACAAAGAGCAGTTCTTC.

This clonotype showed up many times. The rearrangement joins TRBV7-3 to TRBJ2-5, with 7 bases matching TRBD1. The CDR3 extends over 14 amino acids. Germline-derived CDR1 and CDR2 are SGHTA and FQGTGA. V gave up 5 bases and J gave up 5 bases; unmatched junction bases: 8. The CDR3 region has the DNA TGTGCCAGCAGCCCACACAGGGGCGGGGAGACCCAGTACTTC. The encoded protein is CASSPHRGGETQYF. Combining the CDR3 with reference TRBV7-3 and TRBJ2-5 gives the whole variable domain GAGVSQTPSNKVTEKGKYVELRCDPISGHTALYWYRQSLGQGPEFLIYFQGTGAADDSGLPNDRFFAVRPEGSVSTLKIQRTERGDSAVYLCASSPHRGGETQYFGPGTRLLVL.

There are many counts of this clonotype. J is TRBJ2-1 and V is TRBV6-6, with a tentative D call TRBD2 (6 bases). V dropped 4 bases and J dropped 8 bases, with 9 bases sitting between them. The CDR3 covers 12 residues. Germline CDR1 reads MNHNY; CDR2 reads SVGAGI (reference sequence). The chain's CDR3 is CASSSRGDEQFF. CDR3 DNA sequence: TGTGCCAGCAGTTCCCGCGGGGATGAGCAGTTCTTC.

This clonotype was seen many times. The chain employs TRBV10-2 and TRBJ1-1; D gene unclear. Trimming pared 0 bases from V and 0 bases from J, leaving 17 bases between. Germline lookup yields CDR1 WSHSY and CDR2 SAAADI. This CDR3 is built from 18 residues. Here the CDR3 reads CASSESFMGGQMNTEAFF. The CDR3 nucleotides are TGCGCCAGCAGTGAGTCTTTTATGGGTGGCCAAATGAACACTGAAGCTTTCTTT.

The chain couples TRBV4-2 to TRBJ2-5; 8 nucleotides agree with TRBD2. This CDR3 region has 16 residues. The V and J ends lost 1 base and 5 bases, in that order; junction bases with no gene match: 9. The germline CDR1 and CDR2 sequences are LGHNA and YNFKEQ. CDR3 nucleotide sequence: TGTGCCAGCAGCCAAGGGCTAGCGGGCCTCCGGGAGACCCAGTACTTC. Its protein product is CASSQGLAGLRETQYF.

This clonotype was observed many times. This chain connects TRBV5-4 to TRBJ2-7; perhaps TRBD1 as D (6 bases). Trimming cost V 5 bases and J 3 bases, with 18 bases left between them. The germline V gene has CDR1 SGHNT and CDR2 YYREEE (reference sequence). This CDR3 is built from 15 residues. The CDR3, as DNA: TGTGCCAGCAGGGAACAGGGTCATCTCTTCTACGAGCAGTACTTC. The encoded protein is CASREQGHLFYEQYF.

This clonotype was seen ten or more times. The gene calls are TRBV3-1 and TRBJ1-2; possibly TRBD1 for D (5 bases). This CDR3 is built from 15 residues. Trimming left V 0 bases short and J 6 bases short, with 14 bases between. Germline-derived CDR1 and CDR2 are LGHDT and YNNKEL (reference sequence). The CDR3 is CASSQDGAGRNGYTF. The CDR3 nucleotides are TGTGCCAGCAGCCAAGATGGGGCAGGAAGAAATGGCTACACCTTC.

This clonotype was counted ten times or more. This sequence joins TRBV20-1 and TRBJ2-3; the match to TRBD2 covers 7 bases. The trim removed 6 bases at V and 7 bases at J, leaving 10 bases unmatched. The CDR3 contains 13 residues. From germline, CDR1 is DFQATT and CDR2 SNEGSKA (reference sequence). The DNA for the CDR3 is TGCAGTGCCCGACTAGCTGGCTCTAATACGCAGTATTTT. This encodes CSARLAGSNTQYF.